The 27 T cell receptor beta chains given below trace back to one sample, sequenced in a study of lymphopenia after photon versus proton radiotherapy. The assay was immunoSEQ multiplex PCR, and TCRdb's table has in-frame clones only and misses some. This sample has 15,000 to 20,000 clones, with 70% to 90% found just once. The sequencing here drew on peripheral blood, taken from a patient treated with photon-based radiotherapy. These receptors all come from a woman in her fifties or sixties with pancreatic cancer.

The chain carries TRBV6-5 and TRBJ2-3; the D gene is possibly TRBD2 (7 bases). Germline V gene sequence: CDR1 MNHEY, CDR2 SVGAGI. Trimming removed 6 bases at V and 4 bases at J, with 14 bases between. The length of the CDR3 is 14 residues. CDR3 amino acids: CASRSIGGPDTQYF. The CDR3 DNA follows: TGTGCCAGCAGAAGCATCGGGGGGCCAGATACGCAGTATTTT.

V is TRBV7-9 and J is TRBJ2-7; the D gene is possibly TRBD1 (6 bases). The V end was cut by 8 bases, the J end by 5 bases, with 13 bases between. CDR3 size: 12 residues. In germline, CDR1 is SEHNR, CDR2 FQNEAQ (reference sequence). The CDR3 sequence: CASGGRGNEQYF. The CDR3 nucleotides are TGTGCCAGCGGAGGCAGGGGCAACGAGCAGTACTTC.

As regards this clone: Other DNA sequences from this sample encode an identical CDR3 as well. The chain recombines TRBV18 with TRBJ2-7; 12 nucleotides agree with TRBD2. Germline values: CDR1 KGHSH, CDR2 LQKENI. This CDR3 is built from 15 residues. Losses at the gene ends were 6 bases for V and 2 bases for J; bases not matched to a gene: 5. CDR3 coding DNA: TGTGCCAGCTCTCCTAGGACTAGCGGGGCCTACGAGCAGTACTTC. Its protein is CASSPRTSGAYEQYF.

The chain links TRBV6-5 to TRBJ1-6; D gene uncertain. The ends were cut back, 2 bases at V and 10 bases at J, with 9 bases in the middle. The CDR3 runs 13 residues. Germline CDR1 reads MNHEY; CDR2 reads SVGAGI. Here the CDR3 DNA reads TGTGCCAGCAGTTACGAGGCTCAGTCACCCCTCCACTTT. This codes for CASSYEAQSPLHF.

This sequence joins TRBV7-3 and TRBJ2-2, with TRBD2 as a possible D gene (6 bases). CDR3 length: 17 residues. Germline V lookup: CDR1 SGHTA, CDR2 FQGTGA. V was trimmed by 5 bases and J by 3 bases, leaving 19 bases between them. Written as DNA, the CDR3 is TGTGCCAGCAGCCCGAGTGTTGCTAGCGCAGACACCGGGGAGCTGTTTTTT. Translated: CASSPSVASADTGELFF. Together with reference TRBV7-3 and TRBJ2-2, the CDR3 gives the full variable domain: GAGVSQTPSNKVTEKGKYVELRCDPISGHTALYWYRQSLGQGPEFLIYFQGTGAADDSGLPNDRFFAVRPEGSVSTLKIQRTERGDSAVYLCASSPSVASADTGELFFGEGSRLTVL.

This sequence joins TRBV5-4 and TRBJ2-1; 7 bases line up with TRBD1. CDR1 and CDR2 (germline): SGHNT, YYREEE (reference sequence). J gave up 14 bases and V 4 bases, and 9 bases lay outside the gene matches. CDR3 length: 12 residues. The CDR3 nucleotides are TGTGCCAGCAGCGTCCTGACAGGGAAGGAGTTCTTC. Amino acids: CASSVLTGKEFF.

The chain carries TRBV28 and TRBJ2-3; a possible D gene is TRBD1 (6 bases). There are 15 residues in the CDR3. Germline V gives CDR1 MDHEN, CDR2 SYDVKM. V gave up 2 bases and J gave up 3 bases, with 12 bases separating them. CDR3 loop: CASSLPDSLTDTQYF. CDR3 DNA sequence: TGTGCCAGCAGTTTACCGGACAGTTTGACAGATACGCAGTATTTT.

This sequence joins TRBV9 and TRBJ2-3; D ambiguous. Germline V gene data show CDR1 as SGDLS and CDR2 as YYNGEE. The V gene lost 2 bases and the J gene lost 4 bases, with 5 bases spanning the gap. The CDR3 contains 12 residues. The CDR3, as DNA: TGTGCCAGCAGCGTTGGGGCAGATACGCAGTATTTT. Encoded protein: CASSVGADTQYF.

V gene TRBV6-5 combines with J gene TRBJ1-5; D uncertain. Germline V gene sequence: CDR1 MNHEY, CDR2 SVGAGI. Trimming left V 6 bases short and J 4 bases short, with 13 bases between. This CDR3 spans 14 amino acids. The CDR3 spells CASSHGGINQPQHF. In DNA, the CDR3 is TGTGCCAGCAGCCACGGAGGGATAAATCAGCCCCAGCATTTT.

The rearrangement joins TRBV28 to TRBJ2-1, with 7 positions matching TRBD2. Germline CDR1 is MDHEN and CDR2 is SYDVKM. The CDR3 has 15 amino acids. Trimming took 3 bases from V and 8 from J; bases not matched to a gene: 10. CDR3 protein: CASSLERGPRDEQFF. The CDR3 region has the DNA TGTGCCAGCAGTTTGGAGCGGGGCCCACGCGATGAGCAGTTCTTC.

The V gene is TRBV5-1, the J gene TRBJ2-7; the match to TRBD2 covers 14 bases. V lost 4 bases to trimming and J lost 5 bases; unmatched junction nucleotides: 20. Germline V CDR1 and CDR2: SGHRS, YFSETQ. CDR3 length: 20 amino acids. The CDR3 here is CASSPSSRRLAGGPAHEQYF. The CDR3 DNA reads as TGCGCCAGCAGCCCGTCCTCCCGGAGACTAGCGGGAGGGCCTGCCCACGAGCAGTACTTC.

The V and J genes are TRBV7-2 and TRBJ1-6, with TRBD1 matching over 7 bases. CDR1 is SGHTA and CDR2 is FQGNSA in the germline V gene. V was clipped by 5 bases and J by 7 bases; unmatched bases: 11. This CDR3 has 16 amino acids. In nucleotides, the CDR3 is TGTGCCAGCAGCCCGCGACAGGGCGGGACCAATTCACCCCTCCACTTT. This encodes CASSPRQGGTNSPLHF.

The V gene is TRBV19, the J gene TRBJ1-5, with a tentative D call TRBD1 (6 bases). This CDR3 has 14 residues. Trimming removed 4 bases from V and 3 bases from J, with 10 bases in between. Per the germline V gene, CDR1 is LNHDA and CDR2 is SQIVND (reference sequence). This CDR3 is CASSTDRNNQPQHF. The DNA of the CDR3 is TGTGCCAGTAGTACGGACAGAAACAATCAGCCCCAGCATTTT.

The genes are TRBV4-2 and TRBJ2-7; D is ambiguous. Between the trimmed V and J ends, which lost 1 base and 7 bases, there was a span of 8 bases. The CDR3 loop spans 12 amino acids. Germline CDR1 reads LGHNA; CDR2 reads YNFKEQ. CDR3 in amino acids: CASSQGAGEQYF. For the CDR3, the DNA is TGTGCCAGCAGCCAAGGGGCCGGTGAGCAGTACTTC.

The chain has TRBV4-2 and TRBJ2-5; D is undetermined. Germline CDR1 LGHNA, CDR2 YNFKEQ. Between the trimmed V and J ends, which lost 0 bases and 4 bases, there was a span of 12 bases. The CDR3 totals 15 residues. The CDR3 coding sequence is TGTGCCAGCAGCCAAGAGCCCGGTCTCTCAGAGACCCAGTACTTC. This translates into CASSQEPGLSETQYF.

The chain employs TRBV7-8 and TRBJ2-2, with D perhaps matching TRBD2 (6 bases). The germline gives CDR1 SGHVS, CDR2 FQNEAQ. Trimming stripped 5 bases from V and 6 bases from J, with 25 bases between. CDR3 length: 18 residues. The CDR3 loop is CASSHPLGGSRFPGELFF. In DNA, the CDR3 is TGTGCCAGCAGCCACCCGCTGGGGGGATCGCGTTTCCCCGGGGAGCTGTTTTTT.

This clone showed up just a few times. This chain links TRBV7-8 with TRBJ1-5, with D unclear. Germline V lookup: CDR1 SGHVS, CDR2 FQNEAQ. This CDR3 contains 17 residues. V lost 6 bases, J lost 0 bases, and 18 bases lay in between. The CDR3, as DNA: TGTGCCAGCAGTCTCCCCCGGAGGCTCAATAGCAATCAGCCCCAGCATTTT. Protein: CASSLPRRLNSNQPQHF.

The V and J genes are TRBV5-3 and TRBJ2-5; D perhaps matches TRBD2 (7 bases). TRBV5-3 falls under the ORF class, with uncertain function. V was trimmed by 4 bases and J by 0 bases, leaving 19 bases between them. The CDR3 is 17 amino acids. CDR3 residues: CARSGMTEGGYQETQYF. The CDR3 bases are TGTGCCAGAAGCGGTATGACTGAGGGGGGGTACCAAGAGACCCAGTACTTC.

The J gene is TRBJ2-2, the V gene TRBV7-2; 13 bases match TRBD2. Germline V lookup: CDR1 SGHTA, CDR2 FQGNSA. This CDR3 spans 17 amino acids. V lost 5 bases, J lost 1 base, and 4 bases stayed unmatched. As DNA, the CDR3 is TGTGCCAGCAGCCGGACTAGCGGGAGTTTGAACACCGGGGAGCTGTTTTTT. It translates to CASSRTSGSLNTGELFF.

V usage is TRBV29-1 and J usage is TRBJ2-3; 8 bases are a match to TRBD2. With 4 bases clipped from V and 5 bases from J, the junction kept 17 bases outside the gene matches. The CDR3 has 17 residues. Germline values: CDR1 SQVTM, CDR2 ANQGSEA. CDR3 protein: CSVVPSGRMEFGDTQYF. The CDR3, as DNA: TGCAGCGTTGTCCCCAGCGGGAGAATGGAATTCGGAGATACGCAGTATTTT.

The chain recombines TRBV15 with TRBJ2-1; 7 positions agree with TRBD1. Germline CDR1 and CDR2: LNHNV and YYDKDF (reference sequence). The CDR3 has 17 amino acids. V trimming: 4 bases; J trimming: 5 bases; junction bases outside the gene matches: 14. This CDR3 reads CATSIFFTGVSDNEQFF. DNA for the CDR3: TGTGCCACCAGCATCTTTTTTACAGGGGTATCCGACAATGAGCAGTTCTTC.

The chain uses TRBV19 and TRBJ2-2, with D hard to call. The CDR3 loop spans 14 amino acids. V dropped 4 bases and J dropped 8 bases, with 14 bases sitting between them. Per the germline V gene, CDR1 is LNHDA and CDR2 is SQIVND (reference sequence). This chain's CDR3 is CASSTGPETGELFF. The DNA of the CDR3 is TGTGCCAGTAGTACCGGACCTGAAACGGGGGAGCTGTTTTTT.

The chain combines TRBV29-1 with TRBJ2-3, with 8 bases matching TRBD2. Germline V gene lookup returns CDR1 SQVTM and CDR2 ANQGSEA. With 6 bases clipped from V and 6 bases from J, the junction kept 5 bases outside the gene matches. The CDR3 sequence is 12 residues long. The CDR3 loop reads CSVREGGDTQYF. The CDR3 coding sequence is TGCAGCGTCCGGGAGGGCGGGGATACGCAGTATTTT.

The chain couples TRBV18 to TRBJ1-1; tentative D call: TRBD1 (5 bases). In germline, CDR1 is KGHSH, CDR2 LQKENI. V was trimmed by 2 bases and J by 11 bases, leaving 15 bases between them. The CDR3 is 13 residues long. CDR3 sequence (DNA): TGTGCCAGCTCACCAGGGGCGAACCCCCGGGCTTTCTTT. This encodes CASSPGANPRAFF.

The chain links TRBV19 to TRBJ1-3; D ambiguous. The V and J ends lost 3 bases and 0 bases respectively, with 15 bases between them. The germline CDR1 and CDR2 sequences are LNHDA and SQIVND (reference sequence). This CDR3 has 17 residues. The DNA of the CDR3 is TGTGCCAGTAGTATTCGGCAGACCTTTAGCTCTGGAAACACCATATATTTT. It codes for CASSIRQTFSSGNTIYF.

CDR3 nucleotides: TGTGCCAGCAGCTTAGATCTGCGGGGTTCCAGGAGCTCCTACGAGCAGTACTTC. Translation gives CASSLDLRGSRSSYEQYF. The chain is built from TRBV11-2 and TRBJ2-7, with D tentatively TRBD2 (6 bases). Trimming cost V 0 bases and J 0 bases, with 18 bases left between them. CDR3 length: 18 residues. From germline, CDR1 is SGHAT and CDR2 FQNNGV. Together with reference TRBV11-2 and TRBJ2-7, the CDR3 gives the full variable domain: EAGVAQSPRYKIIEKRQSVAFWCNPISGHATLYWYQQILGQGPKLLIQFQNNGVVDDSQLPKDRFSAERLKGVDSTLKIQPAKLEDSAVYLCASSLDLRGSRSSYEQYFGPGTRLTVT.

In nucleotides, the CDR3 is TGTGCCTGGAGACCACTTCGGGACAGGACTAGCAGGGGGGGGAGCTCCTACAATGAGCAGTTCTTC. Amino acids: CAWRPLRDRTSRGGSSYNEQFF. This chain joins TRBV30 and TRBJ2-1, with D perhaps matching TRBD1 or TRBD2 (8 bases each). Trimming cost V 3 bases and J 0 bases, with 33 bases left between them. This CDR3 is built from 22 residues. Germline V lookup: CDR1 GTSNPN, CDR2 SVGIG (reference sequence).